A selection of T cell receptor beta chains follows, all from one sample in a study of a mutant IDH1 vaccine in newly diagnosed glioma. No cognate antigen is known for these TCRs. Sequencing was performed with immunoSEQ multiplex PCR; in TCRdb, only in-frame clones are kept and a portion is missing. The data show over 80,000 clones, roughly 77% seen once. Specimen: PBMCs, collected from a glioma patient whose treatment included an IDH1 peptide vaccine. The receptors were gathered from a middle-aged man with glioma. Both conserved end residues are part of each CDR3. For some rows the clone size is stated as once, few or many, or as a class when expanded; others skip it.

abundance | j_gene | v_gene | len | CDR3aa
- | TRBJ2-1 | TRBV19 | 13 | CASGYGADNEQFF
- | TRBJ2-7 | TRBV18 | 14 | CASSPDRGPDEQYF
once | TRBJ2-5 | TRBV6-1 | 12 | CASRRTQETQYF
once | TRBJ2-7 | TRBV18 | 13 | CASSPDQAYEQYF
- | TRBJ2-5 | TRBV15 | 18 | CATSRVGTSGRLEETQYF
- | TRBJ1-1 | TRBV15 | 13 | CATSRDPGPEAFF
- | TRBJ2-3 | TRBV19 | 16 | CASSIGAGVGTDTQYF
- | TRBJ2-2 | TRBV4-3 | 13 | CASSQELTGELFF
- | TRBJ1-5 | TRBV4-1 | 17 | CASSQDRVPGVNQPQHF
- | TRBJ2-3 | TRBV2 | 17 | CASSEPTLGRFTDTQYF
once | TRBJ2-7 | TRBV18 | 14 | CASSPRDRGYEQYF
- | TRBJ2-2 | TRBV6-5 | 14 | CASSPRGNTGELFF
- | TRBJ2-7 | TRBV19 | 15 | CASSLGDRGPYEQYF
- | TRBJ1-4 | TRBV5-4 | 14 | CASSSREVEGKLFF
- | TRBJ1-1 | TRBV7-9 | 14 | CASSLGSVNTEAFF
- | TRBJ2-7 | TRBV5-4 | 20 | CASSLGEGSLLNMWDYEQYF
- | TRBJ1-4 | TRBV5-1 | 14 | CASSLLQLNEKLFF
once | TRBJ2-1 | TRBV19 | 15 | CASTEDRSSYNEQFF
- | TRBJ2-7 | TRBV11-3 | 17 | CASSLDGYRGLLYEQYF
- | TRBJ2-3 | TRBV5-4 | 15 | CASSLAGVQTDTQYF
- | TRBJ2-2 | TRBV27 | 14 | CASRGGQATGELFF
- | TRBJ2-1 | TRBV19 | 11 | CATRTADEQFF
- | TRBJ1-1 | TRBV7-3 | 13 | CASAITRNTEAFF
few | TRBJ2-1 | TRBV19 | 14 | CASSTGQFFDEQFF
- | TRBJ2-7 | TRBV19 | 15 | CASSTGGTGRDEQYF
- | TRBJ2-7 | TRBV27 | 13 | CASSLWRGDEQYF
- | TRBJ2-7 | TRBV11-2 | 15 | CASSPSSGKGSEQYF
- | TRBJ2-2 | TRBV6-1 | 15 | CASSEVGGTTGELFF
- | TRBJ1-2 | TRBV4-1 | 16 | CASSQDGQGAWYGYTF
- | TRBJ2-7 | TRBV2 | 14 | CASVIQATSYEQYF
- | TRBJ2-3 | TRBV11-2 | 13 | CASSLRGGTYEYF
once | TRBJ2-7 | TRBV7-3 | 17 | CASSLKAPSGRGDEQYF
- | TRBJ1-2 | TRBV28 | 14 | CASSLLAEFYGYTF
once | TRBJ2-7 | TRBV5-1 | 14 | CASSKDRVGNEQYF
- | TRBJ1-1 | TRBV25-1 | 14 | CATRRHGEISEAFF
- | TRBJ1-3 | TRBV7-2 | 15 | CASSPRVGAGNTIYF
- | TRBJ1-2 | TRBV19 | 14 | CASSIDPDLYGYTF
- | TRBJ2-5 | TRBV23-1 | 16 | CASSQSRQAEWETQYF
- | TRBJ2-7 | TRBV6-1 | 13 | CASSSGVVYEQYF
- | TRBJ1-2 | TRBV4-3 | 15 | CASSQSRGEYYGYTF
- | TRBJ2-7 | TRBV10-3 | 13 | CAITPTSGYAQYF
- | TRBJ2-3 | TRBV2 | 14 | CASSRKDVADTQYF
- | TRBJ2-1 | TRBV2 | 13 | CASSSMMGRERLF